This T cell receptor (beta chain) was profiled in a study of blood T cell repertoires in COVID-19. Background on the study: Specimens from acute and convalescent COVID-19 originated in the United States, Italy and Spain. Sources were T cells, B-cell-depleted T cells, or PBMCs; the material itself was cDNA or gDNA.

Per the original data handling: Amplification from reference gene primers served as the basis for estimated nucleated cell counts. Sequenced by immunoSEQ multiplex PCR; TCRdb stores in-frame clones only, minus some. That table supplies the V and J calls and clone size; D and trimming were determined from the DNA. In the table there are fewer than 200,000 clones, about nine tenths of which are singletons. Trimming pared 4 bases from V and 6 bases from J, leaving 10 bases between. CDR3 length: 13 residues. From germline, CDR1 is SGHTA and CDR2 FQGTGA. The TCR was taken from a man in his fifties with acute or convalescent COVID-19. The rearrangement uses TRBV7-3 and TRBJ1-5, with D unresolved. The sample comprised peripheral blood. DNA for the CDR3: TGTGCCAGCAGCTCTGGGCAAGGTCAGCCCCAGCATTTT. It specifies CASSSGQGQPQHF.